The next 7 T cell receptor beta chains were all read from a single sample in a study of cytomegalovirus exposure and HLA in healthy donors. With 60 Vbeta and 13 Jbeta primers, the PCR was carried out. Sequencing was performed with immunoSEQ multiplex PCR; in TCRdb, only in-frame clones are kept and a portion is missing. The top ten hold about 0.23% of the sample, which has around 200,000 clones, approximately 79% seen once. The source material was PBMCs. These receptors originate from a girl aged 2 to 9 in good health and CMV-seronegative.

There are a few counts of this clone. This sequence joins TRBV2 and TRBJ1-2; possible D gene TRBD1, 5 bases. The V and J ends lost 3 bases and 4 bases respectively, with 9 bases between them. The CDR3 covers 13 residues. Germline V gene lookup returns CDR1 SNHLY and CDR2 FYNNEI. CDR3 sequence: CASSDSGLYGYTF. For the CDR3, the DNA is TGTGCCAGCAGTGATTCAGGGCTCTATGGCTACACCTTC.

This clone was counted between two and nine times. The chain is built from TRBV15 and TRBJ1-3, with a weak D call TRBD1 (6 bases). Germline CDR1 LNHNV, CDR2 YYDKDF (reference sequence). This CDR3 comprises 16 residues. Trimming pared 0 bases from V and 0 bases from J, leaving 9 bases between. For the CDR3, the DNA is TGTGCCACCAGCAGAGATTCGGACAGCTCTGGAAACACCATATATTTT. Amino acids: CATSRDSDSSGNTIYF.

The chain recombines TRBV5-4 with TRBJ2-1, with D possibly TRBD1 on 6 matching bases. There are 15 residues in the CDR3. Germline lookup yields CDR1 SGHNT and CDR2 YYREEE (reference sequence). V was shortened by 0 bases and J by 2 bases, with 9 bases between the two germline ends. The CDR3 sequence: CASSLEGHAYNEQFF. CDR3 coding DNA: TGTGCCAGCAGCTTGGAGGGACATGCCTACAATGAGCAGTTCTTC.

This clone occurred a few times. V is TRBV6-5 and J is TRBJ2-5; D is possibly TRBD1 (5 bases). Germline values: CDR1 MNHEY, CDR2 SVGAGI. V lost 5 bases, J lost 2 bases, and 9 bases lay in between. This CDR3 is built from 13 residues. In DNA, the CDR3 is TGTGCCAGCAGTAGGGGATTTCAAGAGACCCAGTACTTC. Amino acid sequence: CASSRGFQETQYF.

V is TRBV6-6 and J is TRBJ1-2; D possibly corresponds to TRBD1 (6 bases). The CDR3 length is 15 residues. The germline gives CDR1 MNHNY, CDR2 SVGAGI (reference sequence). Trimming pared 10 bases from V and 2 bases from J, leaving 20 bases between. Here the CDR3 reads CATSAGGRRNYGYTF. The CDR3 DNA reads as TGTGCCACCTCGGCCGGGGGGCGGCGGAACTATGGCTACACCTTC.

This sequence joins TRBV15 and TRBJ2-3, with 11 bases aligning to TRBD2. CDR1 and CDR2 (germline): LNHNV, YYDKDF (reference sequence). The ends lost 1 base at V and 6 bases at J; junction bases unmatched: 6. The CDR3 length is 16 residues. The CDR3 loop reads CATSRVIAGGQDTQYF. In DNA, the CDR3 is TGTGCCACCAGCAGAGTAATAGCGGGGGGGCAGGATACGCAGTATTTT.

The chain employs TRBV5-1 and TRBJ2-2; D not resolved. CDR3 length: 14 amino acids. V was shortened by 3 bases and J by 8 bases, with 14 bases between the two germline ends. In germline, CDR1 is SGHRS, CDR2 YFSETQ. CDR3 protein: CASSSDNAQGELFF. In DNA form, the CDR3 reads TGCGCCAGCAGCTCCGATAACGCTCAGGGGGAGCTGTTTTTT.